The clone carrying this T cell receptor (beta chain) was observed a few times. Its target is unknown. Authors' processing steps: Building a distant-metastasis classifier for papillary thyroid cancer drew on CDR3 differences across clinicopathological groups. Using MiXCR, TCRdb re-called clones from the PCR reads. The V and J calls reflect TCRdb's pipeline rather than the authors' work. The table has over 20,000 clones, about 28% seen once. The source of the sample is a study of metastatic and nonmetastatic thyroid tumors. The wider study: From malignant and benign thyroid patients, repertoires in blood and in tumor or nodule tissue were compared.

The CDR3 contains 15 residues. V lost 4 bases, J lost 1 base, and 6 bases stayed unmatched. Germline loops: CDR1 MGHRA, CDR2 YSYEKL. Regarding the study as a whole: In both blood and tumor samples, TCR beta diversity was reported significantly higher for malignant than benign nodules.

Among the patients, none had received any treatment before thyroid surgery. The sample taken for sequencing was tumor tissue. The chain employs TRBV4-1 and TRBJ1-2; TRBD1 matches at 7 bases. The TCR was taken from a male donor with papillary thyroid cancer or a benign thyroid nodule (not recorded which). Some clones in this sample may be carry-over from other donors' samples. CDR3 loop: CASSPNRDSNYGYTF. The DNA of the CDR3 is TGCGCCAGCAGCCCAAACAGGGACAGTAACTATGGCTACACCTTC.